The 32 T cell receptor beta chains below were found in one sample sequenced in a study of response to subunit inactivated influenza vaccine. TCRdb recomputed calls from the RT-PCR reads with MiXCR, one row per CDR3 protein. This sample has hundreds of thousands of distinct CDR3 sequences, with 18% found just once. The sequencing used PBMCs from blood, collected more than 4 days after vaccination. These TCRs come from a man in his forties or fifties who received an inactivated influenza vaccine.

This clonotype was observed a handful of times. The chain is built from TRBV6-2 or TRBV6-3 and TRBJ2-7, with TRBD2 matching 11 bases. From germline, CDR1 is MNHEY and CDR2 SVGEGT. The CDR3 is 16 residues long. With 2 bases clipped from V and 3 bases from J, the junction kept 6 bases outside the gene matches. In nucleotides, the CDR3 is TGTGCCAGCAGTTACGTAGCGGGAGGGACAAACTACGAGCAGTACTTC. Its translation: CASSYVAGGTNYEQYF.

The V call is TRBV4-3, the J call TRBJ2-3; 9 bases fit TRBD2. The CDR3 runs to 18 residues. V was clipped by 1 base and J by 0 bases; unmatched bases: 8. Germline V CDR1 and CDR2: LGHNA, YSLEER. In DNA, the CDR3 is TGCGCCAGCAGCCAAGTAGCCAGCGGGAGGTCTAGCACAGATACGCAGTATTTT. Translated, it gives CASSQVASGRSSTDTQYF.

This clonotype has just a few counts. The rearrangement links TRBV20-1 to TRBJ2-1; possible D gene TRBD2, 6 bases. Germline V gene lookup returns CDR1 DFQATT and CDR2 SNEGSKA (reference sequence). The CDR3 sequence is 13 residues long. V gave up 4 bases and J gave up 4 bases, with 11 bases separating them. Here the CDR3 reads CSANAGSYNEQFF. The CDR3 nucleotides read TGCAGTGCTAATGCGGGAAGTTACAATGAGCAGTTCTTC.

This clonotype was detected a few times. V and J are TRBV5-1 and TRBJ1-3; D is unclear. The ends were cut back, 0 bases at V and 2 bases at J, with 3 bases in the middle. The germline CDR1 and CDR2 sequences are SGHRS and YFSETQ. This CDR3 is 13 amino acids long. The CDR3 nucleotides are TGCGCCAGCAGCTTGGTCCCTGGAAACACCATATATTTT. It codes for CASSLVPGNTIYF.

The rearrangement joins TRBV2 to TRBJ2-1, with a possible D match to TRBD2 (5 bases). V was trimmed by 5 bases and J by 4 bases, leaving 12 bases between them. From germline, CDR1 is SNHLY and CDR2 FYNNEI. The CDR3 totals 14 residues. In DNA form, the CDR3 reads TGTGCCAGCAGTAGTAGGAGGATATACAATGAGCAGTTCTTC. It is translated as CASSSRRIYNEQFF.

This clonotype was found a few times. The chain combines TRBV12-3 or TRBV12-4 with TRBJ2-6, with TRBD1 matching over 9 bases. The CDR3 covers 18 residues. The V gene end was trimmed by 3 bases and the J gene end by 0 bases; junction bases not matched to a gene: 6. DNA of the CDR3: TGTGCCAGCAGTTTGGGGACAGGGTTCCTCTCTGGGGCCAACGTCCTGACTTTC. Protein: CASSLGTGFLSGANVLTF.

This clonotype has a count of ten or more. This rearrangement joins TRBV12-3 or TRBV12-4 to TRBJ1-4; D is unclear. V lost 1 base and J lost 7, with 7 bases in between. This CDR3 has 13 residues. CDR3 sequence: CASSLVGTEKLFF. CDR3 sequence (DNA): TGTGCCAGCAGTTTAGTGGGTACTGAAAAACTGTTTTTT.

The chain's CDR3 is CASSLKGQKGNEQFF. The CDR3, as DNA: TGTGCCAGCAGTTTAAAGGGACAGAAGGGCAATGAGCAGTTCTTC. The V and J genes are TRBV28 and TRBJ2-1, with 7 nucleotides matching TRBD1. Germline-derived CDR1 and CDR2 are MDHEN and SYDVKM. This CDR3 has 15 residues. The ends lost 2 bases at V and 6 bases at J; junction bases unmatched: 7.

This rearrangement joins TRBV7-9 to TRBJ2-2; D gene uncertain. V was pared by 3 bases and J by 0 bases, with 11 bases between. Per germline, CDR1 SEHNR and CDR2 FQNEAQ (reference sequence). This CDR3 comprises 16 residues. CDR3 bases: TGTGCCAGCAGCTTTTATGAAGGACCGAACACCGGGGAGCTGTTTTTT. Translated, it gives CASSFYEGPNTGELFF. Filled out from reference TRBV7-9 and TRBJ2-2, the complete variable domain reads DTGVSQNPRHKITKRGQNVTFRCDPISEHNRLYWYRQTLGQGPEFLTYFQNEAQLEKSRLLSDRFSAERPKGSFSTLEIQRTEQGDSAMYLCASSFYEGPNTGELFFGEGSRLTVL.

This clonotype was counted between two and nine times. The chain recombines TRBV4-3 with TRBJ2-3; TRBD2 is a possible D gene (6 bases). The length of the CDR3 is 17 residues. V lost 1 base to trimming and J lost 1 base, with 15 bases between them. Looked up from germline, CDR1 is LGHNA and CDR2 is YSLEER. CDR3 coding DNA: TGCGCCAGCAGCCAAGCCCCGTGGAGGGACGGCACAGATACGCAGTATTTT. Protein product: CASSQAPWRDGTDTQYF.

This clonotype was observed a few times. The CDR3 DNA follows: TGTGCCAGCAGCTTAGGACCTCCTGTCGCCTACGAGCAGTACTTC. Translation gives CASSLGPPVAYEQYF. The rearrangement joins TRBV7-2 to TRBJ2-7; D not resolved. CDR3 length equals 15 residues. Germline CDR1 and CDR2: SGHTA and FQGNSA. The V gene lost 1 base and the J gene lost 2 bases, with 12 bases spanning the gap.

The chain is built from TRBV30 and TRBJ1-2; D may be TRBD1 (6 bases). CDR3 size: 12 residues. In germline, CDR1 is GTSNPN, CDR2 SVGIG (reference sequence). V was pared by 4 bases and J by 2 bases, with 8 bases between. The CDR3 reads CAWTGQNYGYTF. CDR3 nucleotides: TGTGCCTGGACAGGACAGAACTATGGCTACACCTTC.

This clonotype was picked up a small number of times. The rearrangement links TRBV20-1 to TRBJ2-3; the match to TRBD2 covers 10 bases. The CDR3 is made up of 14 amino acids. The germline gives CDR1 DFQATT, CDR2 SNEGSKA (reference sequence). J was trimmed by 5 bases and V by 3 bases; bases with no gene match: 5. The CDR3, as DNA: TGCAGTGCTAGCGGGACTAGCGTCAGAGATACGCAGTATTTT. Translated: CSASGTSVRDTQYF.

The CDR3 nucleotides read TGTGCCACCAGCAGCTACAGGGGCGACGAGCAGTACTTC. Amino acid sequence: CATSSYRGDEQYF. The rearrangement links TRBV15 to TRBJ2-7, with 7 bases fitting TRBD1. The V gene end was trimmed by 3 bases and the J gene end by 5 bases; junction bases not matched to a gene: 4. The CDR3 is made up of 13 amino acids. Germline V gene data show CDR1 as LNHNV and CDR2 as YYDKDF (reference sequence).

This chain links TRBV5-1 with TRBJ2-2, with 8 bases matching TRBD1. V was clipped by 2 bases and J by 4 bases; unmatched bases: 4. The CDR3 is 15 amino acids. Germline V lookup: CDR1 SGHRS, CDR2 YFSETQ. CDR3 sequence (DNA): TGCGCCAGCAGCTTTAATACAGGGGGCACCGGGGAGCTGTTTTTT. This gives the protein CASSFNTGGTGELFF. Supplemented by reference TRBV5-1 and TRBJ2-2, the full variable domain reads KAGVTQTPRYLIKTRGQQVTLSCSPISGHRSVSWYQQTPGQGLQFLFEYFSETQRNKGNFPGRFSGRQFSNSRSEMNVSTLELGDSALYLCASSFNTGGTGELFFGEGSRLTVL.

The genes are TRBV4-3 and TRBJ2-7; D not resolved. In germline, CDR1 is LGHNA, CDR2 YSLEER. V lost 0 bases, J lost 3 bases, and 12 bases lay in between. This CDR3 contains 15 residues. Here the CDR3 reads CASSQDPGPNYEQYF. CDR3 bases: TGCGCCAGCAGCCAAGACCCAGGACCAAACTACGAGCAGTACTTC.

The rearrangement joins TRBV10-2 to TRBJ2-3; D call uncertain. Germline CDR1 WSHSY, CDR2 SAAADI. Trimming shortened V by 4 bases and J by 9 bases, and 8 bases separated the two germline ends. The CDR3 totals 11 residues. CDR3 sequence: CASSGGSTQYF. The CDR3 coding sequence is TGCGCCAGCAGTGGGGGTAGCACGCAGTATTTT.

In its sample, this clonotype was seen a few times. The chain links TRBV4-1 to TRBJ2-7, with D uncertain. The CDR3 length is 14 residues. The germline CDR1 and CDR2 sequences are MGHRA and YSYEKL. V gave up 3 bases and J gave up 0 bases, with 9 bases separating them. The CDR3 spells CASSQSSNSYEQYF. The CDR3 region has the DNA TGCGCCAGCAGCCAGTCCAGCAACTCCTACGAGCAGTACTTC.

This clonotype was recorded a few times. V gene TRBV4-3 combines with J gene TRBJ2-7, with D possibly TRBD1 on 5 matching bases. Trimming pared 0 bases from V and 5 bases from J, leaving 20 bases between. Germline CDR1 and CDR2: LGHNA and YSLEER. This CDR3 has 17 residues. Written as DNA, the CDR3 is TGCGCCAGCAGCCAAGATATCCCCCGGGCAGGGATGAACGAGCAGTACTTC. Its translation: CASSQDIPRAGMNEQYF.

This clonotype showed up just a few times. V is TRBV7-2 and J is TRBJ2-1; TRBD1 matches at 7 bases. The junction had 12 bases not matched to a gene; V was cut back by 2 bases and J by 8 bases. CDR3 length equals 16 residues. CDR1 is SGHTA, CDR2 FQGNSA, per germline. The CDR3 DNA reads TGTGCCAGCAGCTTACGAGTACAGGGGTGGTTCCATGAGCAGTTCTTC. Amino acids: CASSLRVQGWFHEQFF.

In its sample, this clonotype was seen a few times. The chain couples TRBV7-6 to TRBJ2-2; no clear D gene. CDR1 SGHVS and CDR2 FNYEAQ come from the germline V gene. Deletions cut 0 bases from V and 4 bases from J, with 9 bases between. The CDR3 has 15 amino acids. The CDR3 nucleotides read TGTGCCAGCAGCTTAGCGCGGTCGGGCACCGGGGAGCTGTTTTTT. Translation gives CASSLARSGTGELFF.

This clonotype was found a few times. The chain links TRBV20-1 to TRBJ2-1; TRBD2 matches at 14 bases. Germline lookup yields CDR1 DFQATT and CDR2 SNEGSKA (reference sequence). J lost 10 bases, V lost 5 bases, and 13 bases had no gene match. The length of the CDR3 is 16 residues. Here the CDR3 reads CSASPTTSGGAGEQFF. The DNA of the CDR3 is TGCAGTGCTTCTCCGACGACTAGCGGGGGGGCCGGGGAGCAGTTCTTC.

This clonotype was observed at least ten times. V gene TRBV5-1 combines with J gene TRBJ1-2; D is undetermined. This CDR3 comprises 12 residues. CDR1 and CDR2 (germline): SGHRS, YFSETQ. V lost 3 bases and J lost 13, with 16 bases in between. The CDR3 nucleotides are TGCGCCAGCAGCTCCGTCCTGGAGGGAATCACCTTC. Translation: CASSSVLEGITF.

For this clonotype: Given a much more abundant clone one base away, this may be a read error. The missing conserved phenylalanine or tryptophan at the end of this CDR3 makes a read error likely. This chain connects TRBV20-1 to TRBJ1-6; 7 nucleotides align to TRBD1. The trim removed 3 bases at V and 7 bases at J, leaving 9 bases unmatched. The germline CDR1 and CDR2 sequences are DFQATT and SNEGSKA (reference sequence). The CDR3 covers 15 residues. CDR3 nucleotides: TGCAGTGCTAGGGCAGTGACAGGGCGGAATTCACCCCTCCACATT. This gives the protein CSARAVTGRNSPLHI.

In this sample, this clonotype turned up a few times. The chain links TRBV7-3 to TRBJ2-3, with 9 positions matching TRBD2. Per germline, CDR1 SGHTA and CDR2 FQGTGA. The CDR3 runs 17 residues. After removal of 5 bases from V and 6 bases from J, the junction contained 15 bases not matched to a gene. As DNA, the CDR3 is TGTGCCAGCAGCGCAGGTCCAAGAGCGGGAGGTGGGGATACGCAGTATTTT. Its protein is CASSAGPRAGGGDTQYF.

This clonotype was seen only a few times. V and J are TRBV3-1 and TRBJ1-1, with D possibly matching TRBD1 (5 bases). The length of the CDR3 is 14 residues. From germline, CDR1 is LGHDT and CDR2 YNNKEL (reference sequence). V was shortened by 2 bases and J by 5 bases, with 12 bases between the two germline ends. The CDR3 loop is CASSQQGWGTEAFF. The CDR3 nucleotides read TGTGCCAGCAGCCAACAGGGATGGGGTACTGAAGCTTTCTTT.

The V gene is TRBV6-1, the J gene TRBJ2-1; D possibly corresponds to TRBD2 (6 bases). The CDR3 is made up of 15 amino acids. Trimming pared 4 bases from V and 8 bases from J, leaving 18 bases between. Germline V lookup: CDR1 MNHNS, CDR2 SASEGT. CDR3 region: CASSVGLRRVDEQFF. The CDR3 bases are TGTGCCAGCAGTGTTGGACTACGAAGGGTCGATGAGCAGTTCTTC.

This clonotype was found many times. The J gene is TRBJ2-1, the V gene TRBV5-1, with D possibly matching TRBD2 (5 bases). Germline values: CDR1 SGHRS, CDR2 YFSETQ. V gave up 4 bases and J gave up 0 bases, with 11 bases separating them. CDR3 length: 15 amino acids. CDR3 protein: CASSQIGISYNEQFF. The CDR3 DNA sequence: TGCGCCAGCAGCCAAATCGGGATCTCCTACAATGAGCAGTTCTTC.

The CDR3 loop reads CASSSRTGRGNQPQHF. In DNA, the CDR3 is TGCGCCAGCAGCTCGCGGACAGGGCGGGGTAATCAGCCCCAGCATTTT. V gene TRBV5-1 combines with J gene TRBJ1-5, with TRBD1 matching 8 bases. The length of the CDR3 is 16 residues. V dropped 3 bases and J dropped 4; count of bases not matched to a gene: 9. Germline-derived CDR1 and CDR2 are SGHRS and YFSETQ.

This clonotype was found many times. The chain combines TRBV6-5 with TRBJ1-6; D is unresolved. Germline V CDR1 and CDR2: MNHEY, SVGAGI. V was clipped by 4 bases and J by 7 bases, with 8 bases between them. The CDR3 covers 13 residues. The CDR3 sequence: CASSFAENSPLHF. The CDR3 DNA reads as TGTGCCAGCAGTTTTGCCGAAAATTCACCCCTCCACTTT.

This clonotype was seen more than once but under ten times. This chain connects TRBV4-3 to TRBJ1-2; TRBD1 matches at 9 bases. Trimming cost V 3 bases and J 0 bases; bases outside gene matches: 8. The CDR3 length is 17 residues. Germline V lookup: CDR1 LGHNA, CDR2 YSLEER. The CDR3 region is CASSQDLRQGANYGYTF. The CDR3, as DNA: TGCGCCAGCAGCCAGGATCTGAGACAGGGGGCTAACTATGGCTACACCTTC.

This clonotype has at least ten counts. The CDR3 spells CASSLGRNYGYTF. DNA of the CDR3: TGTGCCAGCAGTTTAGGCCGTAACTATGGCTACACCTTC. The chain is built from TRBV12-3 or TRBV12-4 and TRBJ1-2; D unresolved. The germline V and J ends were trimmed by 1 base and 1 base, with 4 bases remaining between them. CDR3 length equals 13 residues.